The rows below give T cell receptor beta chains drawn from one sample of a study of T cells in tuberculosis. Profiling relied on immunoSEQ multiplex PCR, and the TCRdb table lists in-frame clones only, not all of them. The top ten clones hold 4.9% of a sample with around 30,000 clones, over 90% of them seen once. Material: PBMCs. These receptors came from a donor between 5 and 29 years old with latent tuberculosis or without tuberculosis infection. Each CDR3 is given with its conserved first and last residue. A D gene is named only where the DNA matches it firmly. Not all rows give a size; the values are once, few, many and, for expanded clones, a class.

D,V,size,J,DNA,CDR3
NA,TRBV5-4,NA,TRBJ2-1,TGTGCCAGCAGCTTGGGTTTGGGGGGAATCGAGTACAATGAGCAGTTCTTC,CASSLGLGGIEYNEQFF
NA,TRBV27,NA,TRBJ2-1,TGTGCCAGTACTAGCTCTGGAGGTGAGCAGTTCTTC,CASTSSGGEQFF
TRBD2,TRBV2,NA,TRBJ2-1,TGTGCCAGCAGTCGGACTAGCGGGAGTGTTAATGAGCAGTTCTTC,CASSRTSGSVNEQFF
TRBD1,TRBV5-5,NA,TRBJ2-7,TGTGCCAGCAGCTTCGGGACAGGAGCCTACGAGCAGTACTTC,CASSFGTGAYEQYF
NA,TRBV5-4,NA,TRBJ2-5,TGTGCCAGCAGCCCGGGACTCATTCAAGAGACCCAGTACTTC,CASSPGLIQETQYF
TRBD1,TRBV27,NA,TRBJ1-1,TGTGCCAGCAGTTCGATTGGGACAGGGAACACTGAAGCTTTCTTT,CASSSIGTGNTEAFF
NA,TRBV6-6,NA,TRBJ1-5,TGTGCCAGCAGTTACTCTTACAGGATTAGCAATCAGCCCCAGCATTTT,CASSYSYRISNQPQHF
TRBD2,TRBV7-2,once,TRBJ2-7,TGTGCCAGCAGTTTCAGACTAGCGGGAGCCTACGAGCAGTACTTC,CASSFRLAGAYEQYF
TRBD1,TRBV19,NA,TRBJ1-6,TGTGCCAGTAGTTCTCTTCCTCCGGGACAGGGTCATTCACCCCTCCACTTT,CASSSLPPGQGHSPLHF
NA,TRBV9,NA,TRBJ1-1,TGTGCCAGCAGCACCCGACATCAGGGCGGGGCTGAAGCTTTCTTT,CASSTRHQGGAEAFF
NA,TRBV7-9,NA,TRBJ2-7,TGTGCCAGCAGCCTAGCGACAGAATCAAACGAGCAGTACTTC,CASSLATESNEQYF
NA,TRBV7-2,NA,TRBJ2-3,TGTGCCAGCAGCTTAGTTTTGTACGAGGGCGATACGCAGTATTTT,CASSLVLYEGDTQYF
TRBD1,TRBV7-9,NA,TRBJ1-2,TGTGCCAGCAGCTCCGGACAGGGGTTAGACTATGGCTACACCTTC,CASSSGQGLDYGYTF
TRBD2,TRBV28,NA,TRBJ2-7,TGTGCCATCTCTAGCGGGGGTATTTACGAGCAGTACTTC,CAISSGGIYEQYF
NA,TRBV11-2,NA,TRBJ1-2,TGTGCCAGCAGCTTAGCCCTAAATATGAACTATGGCTACACCTTC,CASSLALNMNYGYTF
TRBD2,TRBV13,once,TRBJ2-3,TGTGCCAGCACCCCCGGGACTAGCGGGAGGGATACGCAGTATTTT,CASTPGTSGRDTQYF
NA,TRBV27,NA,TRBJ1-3,TGTGCCAGCAGACCGGTCGAGGGTTCTGGAAACACCATATATTTT,CASRPVEGSGNTIYF
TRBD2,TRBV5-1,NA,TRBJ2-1,TGCGCCAGCAGCTTGGGGGGAGCGGGAGTCGGAAATGAGCAGTTCTTC,CASSLGGAGVGNEQFF
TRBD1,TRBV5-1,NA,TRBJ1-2,TGCGCCAGCAGCAGAAGACAGGGTTATTATGGCCACACCTTC,CASSRRQGYYGHTF
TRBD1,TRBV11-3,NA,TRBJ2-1,TGTGCCAGCAGCTTAGAACAGGGGGGATACAATGAGCAGTTCTTC,CASSLEQGGYNEQFF
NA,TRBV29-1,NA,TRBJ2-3,TGCAGCGTTGAAGATAGTCTTATGTCAGATACGCAGTATTTT,CSVEDSLMSDTQYF
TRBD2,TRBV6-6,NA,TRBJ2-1,TGTGCCAGCAGTTCGACTAGCGGCTCCTACAATGAGCAGTTCTTC,CASSSTSGSYNEQFF
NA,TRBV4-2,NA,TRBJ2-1,TGTGCCAGCAGCCAAGAGGGAGCGGGCAGAGCCTACAATGAGCAGTTCTTC,CASSQEGAGRAYNEQFF
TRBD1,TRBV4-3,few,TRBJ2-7,TGCGCCAGCAGCCAAGCGAGACAGGGGGGCTCCTACGAGCAGTACTTC,CASSQARQGGSYEQYF
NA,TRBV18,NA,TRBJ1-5,TGTGCCAGCTCACGTGACATTAGCAATCAGCCCCAGCATTTT,CASSRDISNQPQHF
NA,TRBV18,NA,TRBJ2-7,TGTGCCAGCTCACTGGGACTCGTAGCCTACGAGCAGTACTTC,CASSLGLVAYEQYF
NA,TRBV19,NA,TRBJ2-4,TGTGCCTGCCGGGAAAGTCCCAAAAACATTCAGTACTTC,CACRESPKNIQYF
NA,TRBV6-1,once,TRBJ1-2,TGTGCGGGGAGAATTCCGGAGAATGGCTACACCTTC,CAGRIPENGYTF
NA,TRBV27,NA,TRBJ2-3,TGTGCCAGCGCCATGTCACAGGGCCCTAGCACAGATACGCAGTATTTT,CASAMSQGPSTDTQYF
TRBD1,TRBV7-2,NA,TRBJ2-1,TGTGCCAGCAGCTTAGAACAGGGGGTAAGAGATTTCTTC,CASSLEQGVRDFF
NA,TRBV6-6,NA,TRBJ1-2,TGTGCCAGCAGTTACTCGTTAGGGGGGGCGGAAGGCTACACCTTC,CASSYSLGGAEGYTF
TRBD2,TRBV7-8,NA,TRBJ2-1,TGTGCCAGCAGCTCAGGACTAGCGTCGAATGAGCAGTTCTTC,CASSSGLASNEQFF
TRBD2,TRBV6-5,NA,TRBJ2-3,TGTGCCAGCAGTTACCGGGACTACACAGATACGCAGTATTTT,CASSYRDYTDTQYF
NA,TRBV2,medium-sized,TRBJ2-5,TGTGCCAGCAGTGTTCAGCAAGAGACCCAGTACTTC,CASSVQQETQYF
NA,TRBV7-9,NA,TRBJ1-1,TGTGCCAGCAGTTCTACAGGGAACACTGAAGCTTTCTTT,CASSSTGNTEAFF
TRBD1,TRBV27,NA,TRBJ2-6,TGTGCCAGCAGTTTAATATACGACAGGGATGCTACTGGGGCCAACGTCCTGACTTTC,CASSLIYDRDATGANVLTF
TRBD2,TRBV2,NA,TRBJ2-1,TGTGCCAGCAGTGGGACTAGCGACTTCCCCTACAATGAGCAGTTCTTC,CASSGTSDFPYNEQFF
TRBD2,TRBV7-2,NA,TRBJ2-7,TGTGCCAGCCTCCCGACTAGCGGGAGCTACGAGCAGTACTTC,CASLPTSGSYEQYF
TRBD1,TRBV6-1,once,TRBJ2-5,TGTGCCAGCAGTTTAACAGGGGAACCAGGAGAGACCCAGTACTTC,CASSLTGEPGETQYF
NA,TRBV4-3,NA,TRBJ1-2,TGCGCCAGCAGCCAAAGGGTGGTCGGGGTGAGCTATGGCTACACCTTC,CASSQRVVGVSYGYTF
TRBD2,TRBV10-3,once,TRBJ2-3,TGTGCCATCAGTGAGTCGGTGGGAGGGCACACAGATACGCAGTATTTT,CAISESVGGHTDTQYF
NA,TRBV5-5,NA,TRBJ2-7,TGTGCCAGCAGCTTGGCCGAGTGGCGGGCCCACGAGCAGTACTTC,CASSLAEWRAHEQYF
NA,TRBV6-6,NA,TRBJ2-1,TGTGCCAGCAGTTACGGGGGAGGGGGACCCAATGAGCAGTTCTTC,CASSYGGGGPNEQFF
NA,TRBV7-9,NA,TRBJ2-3,TGTGCCAGCAGCTTAGCCGACAGGCCCGGGAGCACAGATACGCAGTATTTT,CASSLADRPGSTDTQYF
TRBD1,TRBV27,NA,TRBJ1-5,TGTGCCAGCAGCTTACTACAGACAGGGGGCATAGGGCCCCAGCATTTT,CASSLLQTGGIGPQHF
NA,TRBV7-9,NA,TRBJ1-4,TGTGCCAGCAGCTTGGCAGGGGAACAACTCCCAACTAATGAAAAACTGTTTTTT,CASSLAGEQLPTNEKLFF